This is a list of T cell receptor beta chains from one sample in a study of blood T cell repertoires in COVID-19. Sequenced by immunoSEQ multiplex PCR; TCRdb stores in-frame clones only, minus some. Of some 150,000 clones listed, around 87% are singletons. Material for sequencing was peripheral blood. The source of these receptors is a woman aged 60-70 years with active COVID-19. The CDR3 runs from the conserved cysteine through the conserved F or W. The order of the fields is clone size, V gene, J gene, D gene, CDR3 DNA, CDR3 protein. A D gene is named only where the DNA matches it firmly. Expanded clones are given a class, and other clones once, few, many or no size at all.

NA,TRBV4-1,TRBJ1-5,NA,TGCGCCAGCAGCCTCCGGGGGGGAACCATGCAGCCCCAGCATTTT,CASSLRGGTMQPQHF
NA,TRBV30,TRBJ2-7,NA,TGTGCCTGGACCCCGCCAGGGGGGAGAAGGCAGTACTTC,CAWTPPGGRRQYF
NA,TRBV9,TRBJ2-2,NA,TGTGCCAGCAGCGTAGCTACTTTAGGGGGCACCGGGGAGCTGTTTTTT,CASSVATLGGTGELFF
NA,TRBV6-5,TRBJ2-7,NA,TGTGCCAGCAGTTACGACCGGGGGGCGCCCGGCGAGCAGTACTTC,CASSYDRGAPGEQYF
NA,TRBV19,TRBJ2-7,NA,TGTGCCAGTGGAACGGACAGTCGCGAGCAGTACTTC,CASGTDSREQYF
NA,TRBV29-1,TRBJ2-1,NA,TGCAGCGTTGAAAGGTGGGGCTGGACAGAGGTTCCCAATGAGCAGTTCTTC,CSVERWGWTEVPNEQFF
few,TRBV6-1,TRBJ1-2,NA,TGTGCCAGCAGTGATCGGGGGGCTAACTATGGCTACACCTTC,CASSDRGANYGYTF
NA,TRBV5-1,TRBJ2-7,NA,TGCGCCAGCAGCTTGGGGGGCTATTACGAGCAGTACTTC,CASSLGGYYEQYF
NA,TRBV4-2,TRBJ2-3,TRBD2,TGTGCCAGCAGCCAAGACTATGATTGGGGGGGGGCAGATACGCAGTATTTT,CASSQDYDWGGADTQYF
NA,TRBV7-9,TRBJ1-2,NA,TGTGCCAGCAGCCCCACAGGTGGGGTCTACACCTTC,CASSPTGGVYTF
NA,TRBV18,TRBJ2-1,TRBD2,TGTGCCAGCCGACGGGCTAGCGGTTCCTACAATGAGCAGTTCTTC,CASRRASGSYNEQFF
NA,TRBV6-4,TRBJ2-1,TRBD2,TGTGCCAGCAGTGACCCTAGCGGGAGGGCCTTATACAATGAGCAGTTCTTC,CASSDPSGRALYNEQFF
NA,TRBV27,TRBJ2-7,TRBD2,TGTGCCAGCAGTCGGGGACTAGCGGGGGGCAATGAGCAGTACTTC,CASSRGLAGGNEQYF
NA,TRBV27,TRBJ1-6,TRBD1,TGTGCCAGCAGTCCCCGGACAGGGAGCTCCTATAATTCACCCCTCCACTTT,CASSPRTGSSYNSPLHF
NA,TRBV19,TRBJ2-1,NA,TGTGCCAGTAGTCCCTGGCGGGGCCCCTCCTACAATGAGCAGTTCTTC,CASSPWRGPSYNEQFF
NA,TRBV6-2/TRBV6-3,TRBJ2-7,TRBD2,TGTGCCAGCAGTCGACTAGCGGGACAGAGCTACGAGCAGTACTTC,CASSRLAGQSYEQYF
NA,TRBV10-3,TRBJ1-4,NA,TGTGCCACCGCGGTGGCAACTAATGAAAAACTGTTTTTT,CATAVATNEKLFF
NA,TRBV4-3,TRBJ1-2,TRBD1,TGCGCCAGCAGCCAGGGGGACAGGGACCATGGCTACACCTTC,CASSQGDRDHGYTF